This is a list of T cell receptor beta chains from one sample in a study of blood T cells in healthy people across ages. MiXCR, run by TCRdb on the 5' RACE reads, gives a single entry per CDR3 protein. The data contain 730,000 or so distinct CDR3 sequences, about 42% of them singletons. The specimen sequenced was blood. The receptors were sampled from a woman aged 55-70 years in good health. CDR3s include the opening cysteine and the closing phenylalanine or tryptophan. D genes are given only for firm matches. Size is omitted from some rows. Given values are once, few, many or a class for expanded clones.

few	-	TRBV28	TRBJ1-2	CASSLPHPTSRDGYTF	TGTGCCAGCAGTTTACCGCACCCGACCAGCAGAGATGGCTACACCTTC
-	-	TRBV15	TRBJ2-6	CATSDRHSGANVLTF	TGTGCCACCAGCGATAGACACTCTGGGGCCAACGTCCTGACTTTC
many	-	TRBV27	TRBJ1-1	CASSLYTQNTEAFF	TGTGCCAGCAGTTTATACACGCAGAACACTGAAGCTTTCTTT
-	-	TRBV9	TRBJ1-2	CASRQNYGYTF	TGTGCCAGCAGACAAAACTATGGCTACACCTTC
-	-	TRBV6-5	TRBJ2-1	CASSPGPGRNEQFF	TGTGCCAGCAGCCCCGGACCCGGACGGAATGAGCAGTTCTTC
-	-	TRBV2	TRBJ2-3	CASSLTRGGATQYF	TGTGCCAGCAGTTTGACTAGGGGAGGCGCCACGCAGTATTTT
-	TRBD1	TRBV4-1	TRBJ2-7	CASSQVRAGGFNEQYF	TGCGCCAGCAGCCAAGTTCGGGCAGGGGGCTTCAACGAGCAGTACTTC
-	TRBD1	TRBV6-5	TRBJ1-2	CASSTRDRVYGYTF	TGTGCCAGCAGTACGCGGGACAGGGTTTATGGCTACACCTTC
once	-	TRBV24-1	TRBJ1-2	CATSPTSTKTDNYGYTF	TGTGCCACCAGTCCGACTTCGACGAAAACAGATAACTATGGCTACACCTTC
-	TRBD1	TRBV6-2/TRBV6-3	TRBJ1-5	CASNDRGDQPQHF	TGTGCCAGCAACGACAGGGGTGATCAGCCCCAGCATTTT
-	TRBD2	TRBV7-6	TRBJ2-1	CASSLVPSGSRDEQFF	TGTGCCAGCAGCTTAGTCCCTAGCGGGAGTCGAGATGAGCAGTTCTTC
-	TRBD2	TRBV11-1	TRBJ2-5	CASSLALSGRQYF	TGTGCCAGCAGCTTAGCGTTGAGCGGGAGGCAGTACTTC
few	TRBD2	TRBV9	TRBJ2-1	CASSVAALRETGNEQFF	TGTGCCAGCAGCGTAGCCGCGCTGCGGGAGACTGGGAATGAGCAGTTCTTC
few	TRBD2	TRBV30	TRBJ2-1	CAWTSSGGAGEQFF	TGTGCCTGGACATCTAGCGGGGGGGCAGGTGAGCAGTTCTTC
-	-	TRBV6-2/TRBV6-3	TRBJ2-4	CASTLGTAAKNIQYF	TGTGCCAGCACCCTGGGGACCGCAGCCAAAAACATTCAGTACTTC
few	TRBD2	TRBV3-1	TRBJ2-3	CASSQDHAVAGVLDTQYF	TGTGCCAGCAGCCAAGACCACGCCGTAGCGGGAGTATTAGATACGCAGTATTTT
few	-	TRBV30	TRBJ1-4	CAWSPWSGFNEKLFF	TGTGCCTGGAGTCCATGGTCGGGGTTCAATGAAAAACTGTTTTTT
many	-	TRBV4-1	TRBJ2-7	CASSQGAEQYF	TGCGCCAGCAGCCAAGGAGCCGAGCAGTACTTC
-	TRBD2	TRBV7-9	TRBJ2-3	CASSWGTSSTQYF	TGTGCCAGCAGCTGGGGGACTAGCAGTACGCAGTATTTT
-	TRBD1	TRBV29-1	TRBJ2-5	CSADFTGGVRETQYF	TGCAGCGCCGACTTCACAGGGGGCGTCCGGGAGACCCAGTACTTC
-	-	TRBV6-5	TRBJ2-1	CASSYKQGAGNEQFF	TGTGCCAGCAGTTACAAACAGGGCGCTGGCAATGAGCAGTTCTTC
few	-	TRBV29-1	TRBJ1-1	CSVVGPEAFF	TGCAGCGTTGTGGGACCTGAAGCTTTCTTT
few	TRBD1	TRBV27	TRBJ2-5	CASSFTQGQETQYF	TGTGCCAGCAGTTTTACACAGGGGCAAGAGACCCAGTACTTC
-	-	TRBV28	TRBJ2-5	CASSLRDIRGQYF	TGTGCCAGCAGTTTACGGGACATCCGAGGGCAGTACTTC
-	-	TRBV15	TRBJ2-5	CATSRDRLHWAGETQYF	TGTGCCACCAGCAGAGATCGCCTCCACTGGGCAGGAGAGACCCAGTACTTC
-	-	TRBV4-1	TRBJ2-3	CASSQEGPTDTQYF	TGCGCCAGCAGCCAAGAGGGCCCCACAGATACGCAGTATTTT
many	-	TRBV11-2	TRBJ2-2	CASSFRDRSGELFF	TGTGCCAGCAGCTTCCGAGACAGGTCCGGGGAGCTGTTTTTT
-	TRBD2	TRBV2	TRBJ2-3	CASSELSSGGPTDTQYF	TGTGCCAGCAGTGAGCTCTCTAGCGGGGGCCCCACAGATACGCAGTATTTT
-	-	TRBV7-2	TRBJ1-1	CASRTRGGAMNTEAFF	TGTGCCAGCAGGACTCGAGGGGGGGCCATGAACACTGAAGCTTTCTTT
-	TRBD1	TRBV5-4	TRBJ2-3	CASSLVDRAGYTDTQYF	TGTGCCAGCAGCTTGGTTGACAGGGCAGGGTACACAGATACGCAGTATTTT